The 9 T cell receptor beta chains listed next were all sequenced from one sample in a study of CD8+CD57+ T cells in acquired aplastic anemia. Previously, flow cytometry had revealed CD8+CD57+ cell expansion in the patients chosen for sequencing. Genomic DNA provided the template from which TCR beta VDJ and CDR3 profiles were obtained. TCRdb fed the reads into MiXCR, producing one record per CDR3 protein. The sample holds about 240,000 distinct CDR3 sequences, around 45% seen once. Sequencing was performed on sorted CD4+, CD8+, or CD8+CD57+ T cells (not recorded which) from PBMCs. All receptors come from a human donor with aplastic anemia.

The genes are TRBV4-3 and TRBJ1-1; possible D gene TRBD1, 6 bases. Trimming shortened V by 4 bases and J by 2 bases, and 23 bases separated the two germline ends. Per germline, CDR1 LGHNA and CDR2 YSLEER. This CDR3 comprises 18 residues. CDR3 DNA: TGCGCCAGCAGCCCCCACGGAGGGGGACTCCCAACTAACACTGAAGCTTTCTTT. Its protein is CASSPHGGGLPTNTEAFF.

The genes are TRBV19 and TRBJ2-1, with 8 bases lining up with TRBD2. Germline CDR1 and CDR2: LNHDA and SQIVND (reference sequence). This CDR3 spans 14 amino acids. J gave up 7 bases and V 5 bases, and 7 bases lay outside the gene matches. The CDR3 DNA sequence: TGTGCCAGTAGTTGGGTTAGCGGGAAAAATGAGCAGTTCTTC. This translates into CASSWVSGKNEQFF.

The chain has TRBV20-1 and TRBJ2-7, with 13 nucleotides matching TRBD2. The CDR3 consists of 15 residues. Germline CDR1 and CDR2: DFQATT and SNEGSKA (reference sequence). V was pared by 3 bases and J by 3 bases, with 5 bases of the junction left unmatched. The CDR3: CSARKLAGGFYEQYF. The CDR3 DNA reads TGCAGTGCTAGGAAACTAGCGGGGGGGTTCTACGAGCAGTACTTC.

This clonotype was counted between two and nine times. CDR3 sequence: CSVQGTDTQYF. Here the CDR3 DNA reads TGCAGCGTTCAAGGCACAGATACGCAGTATTTT. The rearrangement uses TRBV29-1 and TRBJ2-3; no clear D. Germline V gives CDR1 SQVTM, CDR2 ANQGSEA. The CDR3 runs to 11 residues. The V and J ends lost 5 bases and 1 base respectively, with 4 bases between them.

This clonotype was observed at least ten times. The chain is built from TRBV5-8 and TRBJ2-1; no definite D call. CDR3 length equals 15 residues. Trimming took 1 base from V and 7 from J, leaving 15 bases between them. Per germline, CDR1 SGHTS and CDR2 YDEGEE. Here the CDR3 DNA reads TGTGCCAGCAGCTTGATCGGCCGCTTTCCGAATGAGCAGTTCTTC. Translated, it gives CASSLIGRFPNEQFF.

In its sample, this clonotype was seen many times. The V and J genes are TRBV6-5 and TRBJ2-7; the D gene is possibly TRBD2 (5 bases). There are 14 residues in the CDR3. Germline V gives CDR1 MNHEY, CDR2 SVGAGI. Trimming left V 7 bases short and J 2 bases short, with 15 bases between. CDR3 residues: CASISPGVPYEQYF. CDR3 sequence (DNA): TGTGCCAGCATATCCCCCGGGGTCCCCTACGAGCAGTACTTC.

CDR3 residues: CASSQESRHGELFF. CDR3 sequence (DNA): TGTGCCAGCAGCCAAGAGTCCCGGCACGGGGAGCTGTTTTTT. This sequence joins TRBV14 and TRBJ2-2; no reliable D call. The ends were cut back, 0 bases at V and 7 bases at J, with 9 bases in the middle. CDR1 is SGHDN, CDR2 FVKESK, per germline. The CDR3 length is 14 residues.

Notes on this clonotype: This sequence may be a read error, since a much larger clone differs from it by one base. The chain employs TRBV9 and TRBJ2-5; D may match TRBD1 or TRBD2 (5 bases each). This CDR3 is built from 18 residues. In germline, CDR1 is SGDLS, CDR2 YYNGEE. In nucleotides, the CDR3 is TGTGCCAGCGGCGTAGGGACGACGGCCAGATTCCTCCAAGAGACCCAGTACTTC. This encodes CASGVGTTARFLQETQYF.

This clonotype was seen repeatedly, ten times or more. This sequence joins TRBV10-2 and TRBJ2-2; D is perhaps TRBD1 (6 bases). CDR3 length: 14 residues. Germline values: CDR1 WSHSY, CDR2 SAAADI. V was cut by 2 bases and J by 5 bases, with 9 bases left in between. CDR3 in amino acids: CASSEATGTGELFF. In DNA, the CDR3 is TGCGCCAGCAGTGAGGCGACAGGAACCGGGGAGCTGTTTTTT.